The 16 T cell receptor beta chains below come from one sample, sequenced in a study of T cell repertoires in cytomegalovirus infection (dated by TCRdb to the late 2010s). The treatment or condition label corresponds to: in vitro stimulation with specific CMV peptide epitopes to enrich CMV-specific T cells. Their recognized antigens are unknown. TCRdb records Illumina HiSeq 1500 as the sequencer. TCRdb passed the public sequencing reads through fastp at Q25 and MiXCR, retaining productive beta sequences. When rows share a CDR3 protein, they turn into one entry using the most common DNA and genes. This sample comprises about a million distinct CDR3 sequences, around 32% of them detected only once. The ten largest clonotypes hold around 15% of the sample. The sample here was cultured CD8+ T cells from PBMCs, taken from culture after CMV antigen stimulation. Every receptor here comes from a human donor in good health (CMV status not recorded). Some clones in this sample may be carry-over from other donors' samples.

There are a few counts of this clonotype. This chain connects TRBV10-3 to TRBJ1-3, with D hard to call. Trimming cost V 5 bases and J 4 bases, with 12 bases left between them. CDR1 ENHRY and CDR2 SYGVKD come from the germline V gene. This CDR3 is 14 amino acids long. In nucleotides, the CDR3 is TGTGCCATCAGTTACGGGGAATCCGGAAACACCATATATTTT. Encoded protein: CAISYGESGNTIYF.

The chain uses TRBV7-2 and TRBJ1-6; unclear D gene. Germline V gene lookup returns CDR1 SGHTA and CDR2 FQGNSA. CDR3 length: 16 amino acids. The V end lost 4 bases, the J end lost 7 bases, and 17 bases lay between the germline ends. DNA for the CDR3: TGTGCCAGCAGCTACCGATGGTTGACACCCAATTCACCCCTCCACTTT. It yields the protein CASSYRWLTPNSPLHF. Filled out from reference TRBV7-2 and TRBJ1-6, the complete variable domain reads GAGVSQSPSNKVTEKGKDVELRCDPISGHTALYWYRQSLGQGLEFLIYFQGNSAPDKSGLPSDRFSAERTGGSVSTLTIQRTQQEDSAVYLCASSYRWLTPNSPLHFGNGTRLTVT.

This chain connects TRBV19 to TRBJ1-3; D not certain. Trimming removed 6 bases at V and 0 bases at J, with 12 bases between. From germline, CDR1 is LNHDA and CDR2 SQIVND (reference sequence). The CDR3 is 15 residues long. The CDR3 protein is CASSPFGNSGNTIYF. The CDR3 DNA is TGTGCCAGTAGCCCCTTCGGGAACTCTGGAAACACCATATATTTT.

This rearrangement joins TRBV19 to TRBJ1-2, with D unresolved. The CDR3 is 14 amino acids. CDR1 and CDR2 from the germline V gene are LNHDA and SQIVND (reference sequence). Trimming took off 9 bases at V and 5 bases at J, with 19 bases between the two ends. The CDR3 DNA reads TGTGCCAGAAACGGACCAACCCCAGGTTATGGCTACACCTTC. Amino acids: CARNGPTPGYGYTF.

The V gene is TRBV4-2, the J gene TRBJ2-7; 10 bases line up with TRBD2. V trimming: 1 base; J trimming: 2 bases; junction bases outside the gene matches: 11. The germline gives CDR1 LGHNA, CDR2 YNFKEQ. The CDR3 covers 18 residues. CDR3 bases: TGTGCCAGCAGCCAAGCGGGGACCTTTAGCGGGGGGACCTACGAGCAGTACTTC. This sequence encodes CASSQAGTFSGGTYEQYF.

This sequence joins TRBV6-6 and TRBJ2-3, with 9 bases aligning to TRBD2. The CDR3 loop spans 16 amino acids. Unmatched junction bases numbered 10, after V lost 5 bases and J lost 4 bases. CDR1 and CDR2 from the germline V gene are MNHNY and SVGAGI (reference sequence). CDR3 protein: CASSLRSGGFSDTQYF. The CDR3 region has the DNA TGTGCCAGCAGTCTGAGGAGCGGGGGGTTTTCAGATACGCAGTATTTT.

This clonotype was observed at least ten times. The rearrangement joins TRBV7-9 to TRBJ2-3; D gene uncertain. This CDR3 has 14 amino acids. Germline V gene lookup returns CDR1 SEHNR and CDR2 FQNEAQ (reference sequence). V was clipped by 1 base and J by 0 bases, with 5 bases between them. The DNA for the CDR3 is TGTGCCAGCAGCTTAGAATCTAGCACAGATACGCAGTATTTT. This translates into CASSLESSTDTQYF.

Remarks on this clonotype: Given a much more abundant clone one base away, this may be a read error. V and J are TRBV7-6 and TRBJ2-2; the D gene is possibly TRBD1 (5 bases). This CDR3 region has 15 residues. CDR1 SGHVS and CDR2 FNYEAQ come from the germline V gene. V was pared by 3 bases and J by 7 bases, with 15 bases between. The chain's CDR3 is CASSLVQAKGGELFF. The CDR3 DNA is TGTGCCAGCAGCTTGGTACAGGCCAAGGGCGGGGAGCTGTTTTTT.

This clonotype was observed a few times. This chain connects TRBV27 to TRBJ2-7; D tentatively fits TRBD1 or TRBD2 (6 bases each). CDR3 length equals 15 residues. Per the germline V gene, CDR1 is MNHEY and CDR2 is SMNVEV (reference sequence). Trimming cost V 1 base and J 5 bases, with 15 bases left between them. The chain's CDR3 is CASSLLGGTPDEQYV. CDR3 DNA: TGTGCCAGCAGTTTATTAGGGGGGACACCTGACGAGCAGTACGTC.

In its sample, this clonotype was seen many times. The rearrangement joins TRBV7-2 to TRBJ2-3, with D hard to call. Per germline, CDR1 SGHTA and CDR2 FQGNSA. The ends were cut back, 2 bases at V and 0 bases at J, with 18 bases in the middle. The CDR3 sequence is 18 residues long. The CDR3 sequence: CASSLNSFTKPSTDTQYF. In nucleotides, the CDR3 is TGTGCCAGCAGCTTAAATTCATTTACTAAACCTAGCACAGATACGCAGTATTTT. The full variable domain, with the rest looked up from reference TRBV7-2 and TRBJ2-3, is GAGVSQSPSNKVTEKGKDVELRCDPISGHTALYWYRQSLGQGLEFLIYFQGNSAPDKSGLPSDRFSAERTGGSVSTLTIQRTQQEDSAVYLCASSLNSFTKPSTDTQYFGPGTRLTVL.

The chain joins TRBV6-6 to TRBJ1-4, with 10 bases fitting TRBD1. Trimming removed 5 bases from V and 7 bases from J; junction bases left unmatched: 7. CDR1 is MNHNY and CDR2 is SVGAGI in the germline V gene (reference sequence). The CDR3 sequence is 15 residues long. The CDR3 region is CASSAAGQGIEKLFF. In DNA, the CDR3 is TGTGCCAGCAGTGCCGCGGGACAGGGGATTGAAAAACTGTTTTTT.

Only a few counts were recorded for this clonotype. CDR3 residues: CASSEAALLGYGYTF. DNA for the CDR3: TGTGCCAGCAGTGAGGCGGCCTTGTTGGGCTATGGCTACACCTTC. The gene calls are TRBV2 and TRBJ1-2, with D unclear. V dropped 3 bases and J dropped 4 bases, with 15 bases sitting between them. The germline V gene has CDR1 SNHLY and CDR2 FYNNEI. CDR3 size: 15 residues.

This clonotype has only a few counts. The chain links TRBV7-9 to TRBJ2-3, with D perhaps TRBD1 (6 bases). Trimming removed 4 bases at V and 5 bases at J, with 16 bases between. CDR3 length: 15 residues. CDR1 and CDR2 from the germline V gene are SEHNR and FQNEAQ (reference sequence). CDR3 in amino acids: CASSSRDKPGDTQYF. The CDR3 nucleotides are TGTGCCAGCAGCTCCCGGGACAAGCCGGGAGATACGCAGTATTTT.

The chain joins TRBV19 to TRBJ2-1; the match to TRBD2 covers 7 bases. Germline trimming cut 6 bases from V and 7 bases from J; bases unmatched to any gene: 9. The CDR3 contains 14 residues. Germline V gene sequence: CDR1 LNHDA, CDR2 SQIVND (reference sequence). The CDR3 loop reads CASRIGGTGNEQFF. CDR3 coding DNA: TGTGCCAGTAGGATCGGGGGGACGGGGAATGAGCAGTTCTTC.

This clonotype was picked up one time. The gene calls are TRBV6-2 or TRBV6-3 and TRBJ1-5; 9 nucleotides agree with TRBD1. Trimming cost V 0 bases and J 5 bases; bases outside gene matches: 2. CDR3 length equals 15 residues. Germline loops: CDR1 MNHEY, CDR2 SVGEGT. The CDR3 DNA reads as TGTGCCAGCAGTTACTCACAGGGGGCACATCAGCCCCAGCATTTT. Translating gives CASSYSQGAHQPQHF.

This chain links TRBV6-2 or TRBV6-3 with TRBJ1-1; D perhaps matches TRBD1 (5 bases). Germline V CDR1 and CDR2: MNHEY, SVGEGT. The CDR3 runs to 14 residues. The CDR3 DNA reads TGTGCTAGCTGTCCAGGGTGGGCGAACACTGAAGCTTTCTTT. This sequence encodes CASCPGWANTEAFF.